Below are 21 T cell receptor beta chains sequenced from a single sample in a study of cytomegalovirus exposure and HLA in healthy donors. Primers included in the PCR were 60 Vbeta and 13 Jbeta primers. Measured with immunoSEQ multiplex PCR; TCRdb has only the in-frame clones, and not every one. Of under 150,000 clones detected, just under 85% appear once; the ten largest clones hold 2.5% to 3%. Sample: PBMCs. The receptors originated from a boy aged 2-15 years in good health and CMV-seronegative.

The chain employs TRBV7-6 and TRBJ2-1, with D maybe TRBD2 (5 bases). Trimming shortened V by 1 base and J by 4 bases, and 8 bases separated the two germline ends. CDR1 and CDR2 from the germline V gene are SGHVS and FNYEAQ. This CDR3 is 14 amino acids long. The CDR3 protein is CASSLDRLYNEQFF. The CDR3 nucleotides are TGTGCCAGCAGCTTAGATAGACTATACAATGAGCAGTTCTTC. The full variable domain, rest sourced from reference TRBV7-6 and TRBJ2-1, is GAGVSQSPRYKVTKRGQDVALRCDPISGHVSLYWYRQALGQGPEFLTYFNYEAQQDKSGLPNDRFSAERPEGSISTLTIQRTEQRDSAMYRCASSLDRLYNEQFFGPGTRLTVL.

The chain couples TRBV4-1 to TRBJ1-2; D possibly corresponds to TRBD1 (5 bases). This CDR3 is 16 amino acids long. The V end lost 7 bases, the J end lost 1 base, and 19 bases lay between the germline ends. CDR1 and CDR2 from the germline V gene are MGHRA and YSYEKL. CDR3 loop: CASNHAGTPNNYGYTF. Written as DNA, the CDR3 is TGCGCCAGCAATCACGCTGGGACTCCGAATAACTATGGCTACACCTTC.

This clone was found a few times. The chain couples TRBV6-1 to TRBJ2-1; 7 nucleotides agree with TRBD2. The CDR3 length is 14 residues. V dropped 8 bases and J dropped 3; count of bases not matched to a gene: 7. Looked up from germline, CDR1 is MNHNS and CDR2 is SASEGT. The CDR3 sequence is CASPASGDYNEQFF. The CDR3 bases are TGTGCCAGCCCTGCTAGCGGAGACTACAATGAGCAGTTCTTC.

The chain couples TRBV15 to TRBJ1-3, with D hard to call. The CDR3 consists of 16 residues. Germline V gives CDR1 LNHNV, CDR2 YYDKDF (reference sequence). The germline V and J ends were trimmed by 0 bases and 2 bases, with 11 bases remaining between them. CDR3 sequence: CATSRDSPAAGNTIYF. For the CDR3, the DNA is TGTGCCACCAGCAGAGATTCCCCGGCGGCTGGAAACACCATATATTTT.

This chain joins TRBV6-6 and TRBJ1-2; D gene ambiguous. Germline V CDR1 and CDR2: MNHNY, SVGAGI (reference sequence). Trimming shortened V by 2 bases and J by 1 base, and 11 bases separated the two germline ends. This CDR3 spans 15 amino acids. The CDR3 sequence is CASSYPRFGNYGYTF. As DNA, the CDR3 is TGTGCCAGCAGTTACCCACGGTTTGGTAACTATGGCTACACCTTC.

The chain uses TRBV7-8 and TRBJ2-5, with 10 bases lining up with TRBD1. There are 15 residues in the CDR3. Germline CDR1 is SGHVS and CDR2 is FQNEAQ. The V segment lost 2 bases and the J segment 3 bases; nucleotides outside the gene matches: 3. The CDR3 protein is CASSLSGTGEETQYF. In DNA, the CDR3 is TGTGCCAGCAGCTTATCAGGGACAGGGGAAGAGACCCAGTACTTC.

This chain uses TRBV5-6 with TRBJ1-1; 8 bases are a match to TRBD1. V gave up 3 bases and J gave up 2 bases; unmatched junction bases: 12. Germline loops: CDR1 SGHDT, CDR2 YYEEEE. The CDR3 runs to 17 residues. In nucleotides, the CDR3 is TGTGCCAGCAGCTCGACTATTGACAGGGGACTTAACACTGAAGCTTTCTTT. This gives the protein CASSSTIDRGLNTEAFF.

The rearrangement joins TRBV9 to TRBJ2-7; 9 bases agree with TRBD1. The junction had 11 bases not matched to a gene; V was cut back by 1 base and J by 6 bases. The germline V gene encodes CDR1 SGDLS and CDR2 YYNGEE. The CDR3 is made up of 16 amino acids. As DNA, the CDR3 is TGTGCCAGCAGCGTACGCGGGGACAGGGTGTCCGGCGAGCAGTACTTC. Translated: CASSVRGDRVSGEQYF.

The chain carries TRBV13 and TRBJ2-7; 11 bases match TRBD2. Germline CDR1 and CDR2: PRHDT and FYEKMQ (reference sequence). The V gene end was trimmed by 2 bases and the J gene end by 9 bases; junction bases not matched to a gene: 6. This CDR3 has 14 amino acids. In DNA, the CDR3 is TGTGCCAGCAGCTTATTAGCGGGGGGGCCTCGGCAGTACTTC. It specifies CASSLLAGGPRQYF.

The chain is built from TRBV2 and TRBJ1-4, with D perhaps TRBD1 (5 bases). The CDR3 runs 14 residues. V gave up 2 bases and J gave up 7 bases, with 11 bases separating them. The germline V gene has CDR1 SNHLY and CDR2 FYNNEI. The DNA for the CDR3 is TGTGCCAGCAGTGAACAGGGTTTAACTGAAAAACTGTTTTTT. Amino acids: CASSEQGLTEKLFF.

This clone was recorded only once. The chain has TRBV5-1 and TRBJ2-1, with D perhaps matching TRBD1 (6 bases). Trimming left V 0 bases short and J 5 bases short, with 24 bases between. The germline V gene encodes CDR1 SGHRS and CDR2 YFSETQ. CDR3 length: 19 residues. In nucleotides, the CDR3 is TGCGCCAGCAGCTTGGCCCTAGGACAGCCGGAAAGGATTGACAATGAGCAGTTCTTC. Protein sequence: CASSLALGQPERIDNEQFF.

CDR3 sequence (DNA): TGTGCCAGCAACGGCGTGACAGGGAGCTCCTACGAGCAGTACGTC. Its translation is CASNGVTGSSYEQYV. The J gene is TRBJ2-7, the V gene TRBV6-5, with 7 nucleotides matching TRBD1. V shed 7 bases and J 0 bases; nucleotides not matched to a gene: 9. Germline loops: CDR1 MNHEY, CDR2 SVGAGI. The CDR3 totals 15 residues.

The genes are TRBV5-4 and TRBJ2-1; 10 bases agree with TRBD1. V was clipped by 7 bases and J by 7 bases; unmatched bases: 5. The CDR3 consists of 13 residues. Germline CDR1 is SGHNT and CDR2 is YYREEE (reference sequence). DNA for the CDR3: TGTGCCAGCCCGGGACAGGGGATGAATGAGCAGTTCTTC. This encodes CASPGQGMNEQFF.

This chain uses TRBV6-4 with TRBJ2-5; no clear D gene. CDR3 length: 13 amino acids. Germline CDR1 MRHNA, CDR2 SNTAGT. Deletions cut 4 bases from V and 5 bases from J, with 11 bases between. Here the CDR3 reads CASSANSHETQYF. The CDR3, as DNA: TGTGCCAGCAGTGCGAACTCTCATGAGACCCAGTACTTC.

The CDR3 protein is CASSPQGAFNQPQHF. CDR3 in DNA: TGTGCCAGCAGTCCACAGGGGGCGTTCAATCAGCCCCAGCATTTT. The chain links TRBV6-5 to TRBJ1-5, with 9 bases lining up with TRBD1. The CDR3 has 15 residues. V trimming: 5 bases; J trimming: 3 bases; junction bases outside the gene matches: 5. Germline CDR1 and CDR2: MNHEY and SVGAGI.

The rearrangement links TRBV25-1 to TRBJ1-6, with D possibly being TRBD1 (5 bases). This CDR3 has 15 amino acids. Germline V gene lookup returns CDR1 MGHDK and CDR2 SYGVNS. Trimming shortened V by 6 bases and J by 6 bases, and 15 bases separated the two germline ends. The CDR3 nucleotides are TGTGCCAGCAGCGGGGGGGACCCCTCTAATTCACCCCTCCACTTT. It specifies CASSGGDPSNSPLHF.

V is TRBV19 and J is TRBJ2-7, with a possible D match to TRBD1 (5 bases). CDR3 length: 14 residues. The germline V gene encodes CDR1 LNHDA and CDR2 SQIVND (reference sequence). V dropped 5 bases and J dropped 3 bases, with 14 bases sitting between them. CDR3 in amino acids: CASSASSQGYEQYV. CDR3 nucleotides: TGTGCCAGTAGTGCGTCCTCCCAGGGCTACGAGCAGTACGTC.

In nucleotides, the CDR3 is TGTGCCAGTAGTTCGGCTAGCGGGGGGCCTCGGAATGAGCAGTTCTTC. This codes for CASSSASGGPRNEQFF. The rearrangement uses TRBV19 and TRBJ2-1; TRBD2 matches 11 bases. Unmatched junction bases numbered 10, after V lost 5 bases and J lost 7 bases. Germline lookup yields CDR1 LNHDA and CDR2 SQIVND (reference sequence). This CDR3 is built from 16 residues.

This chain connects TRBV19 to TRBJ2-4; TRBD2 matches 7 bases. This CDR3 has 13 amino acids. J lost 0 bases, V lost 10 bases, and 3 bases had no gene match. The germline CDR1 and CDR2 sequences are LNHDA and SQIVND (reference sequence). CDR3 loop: CATGRPAKNIQYF. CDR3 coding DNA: TGTGCCACCGGGAGGCCAGCCAAAAACATTCAGTACTTC.

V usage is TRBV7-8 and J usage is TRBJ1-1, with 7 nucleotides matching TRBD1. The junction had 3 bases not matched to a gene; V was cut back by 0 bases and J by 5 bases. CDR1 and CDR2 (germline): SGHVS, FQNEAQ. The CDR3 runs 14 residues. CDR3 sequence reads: CASSLATGLTEAFF. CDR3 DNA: TGTGCCAGCAGCTTAGCGACAGGGTTGACTGAAGCTTTCTTT.

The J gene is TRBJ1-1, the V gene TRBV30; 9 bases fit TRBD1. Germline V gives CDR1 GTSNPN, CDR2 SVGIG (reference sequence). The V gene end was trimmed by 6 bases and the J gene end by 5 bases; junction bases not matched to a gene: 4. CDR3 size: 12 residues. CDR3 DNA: TGTGCCTGCGGACAGGGGAGAACTGAAGCTTTCTTT. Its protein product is CACGQGRTEAFF.